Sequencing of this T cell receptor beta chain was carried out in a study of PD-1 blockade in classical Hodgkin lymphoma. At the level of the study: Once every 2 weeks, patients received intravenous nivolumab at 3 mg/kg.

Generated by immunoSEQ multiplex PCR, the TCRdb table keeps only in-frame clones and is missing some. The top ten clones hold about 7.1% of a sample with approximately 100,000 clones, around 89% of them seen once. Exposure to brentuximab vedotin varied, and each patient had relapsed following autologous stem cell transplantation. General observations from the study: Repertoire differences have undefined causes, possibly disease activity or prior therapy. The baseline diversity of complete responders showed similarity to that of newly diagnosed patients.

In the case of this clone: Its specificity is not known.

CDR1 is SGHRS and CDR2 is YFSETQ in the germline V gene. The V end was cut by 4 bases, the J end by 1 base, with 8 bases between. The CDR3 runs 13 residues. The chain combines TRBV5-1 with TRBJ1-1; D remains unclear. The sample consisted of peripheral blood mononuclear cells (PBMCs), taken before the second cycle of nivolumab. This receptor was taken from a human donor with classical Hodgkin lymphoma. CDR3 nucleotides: TGCGCCAGCAGCGTTACACAGAACACTGAAGCTTTCTTT. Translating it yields CASSVTQNTEAFF. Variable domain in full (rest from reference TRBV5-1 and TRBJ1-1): KAGVTQTPRYLIKTRGQQVTLSCSPISGHRSVSWYQQTPGQGLQFLFEYFSETQRNKGNFPGRFSGRQFSNSRSEMNVSTLELGDSALYLCASSVTQNTEAFFGQGTRLTVV.